This T cell receptor (beta chain) came from a study of CD4 T cells in relation to SARS-CoV-2 and coronaviruses. The unexposed donors gave CD4+ T cells in about 2010-2019, prior to COVID-19. After approximately 10 days of culture, CD4+ T cells were isolated. As cell numbers allowed, unexposed-donor CD4+ T cells faced SARS-CoV-2 S/N and four cold-coronavirus spikes. This clone was observed a single time. Its specificity is unknown. Findings and limits, study-wide: Compared with monoreactive clones, crossreactive clones showed significantly weaker SARS-CoV-2 expansion.

Assay used: immunoSEQ multiplex PCR; TCRdb lists only in-frame clones, some missing. This repertoire shows about 11,000 clones, over 65% found once; its top ten account for about 20%. This CDR3 region has 13 residues. V gave up 3 bases and J gave up 2 bases, with 8 bases separating them. Per germline, CDR1 WSHSY and CDR2 SAAADI. Sequencing used CD4+ T cells from PBMCs, cultured in vitro. This sequence originates from a human donor in good health. This rearrangement joins TRBV10-2 to TRBJ2-7; D gene uncertain. The DNA of the CDR3 is TGCGCCAGCAGTGATTCCGCCCCCTACGAGCAGTACTTC. This codes for CASSDSAPYEQYF.